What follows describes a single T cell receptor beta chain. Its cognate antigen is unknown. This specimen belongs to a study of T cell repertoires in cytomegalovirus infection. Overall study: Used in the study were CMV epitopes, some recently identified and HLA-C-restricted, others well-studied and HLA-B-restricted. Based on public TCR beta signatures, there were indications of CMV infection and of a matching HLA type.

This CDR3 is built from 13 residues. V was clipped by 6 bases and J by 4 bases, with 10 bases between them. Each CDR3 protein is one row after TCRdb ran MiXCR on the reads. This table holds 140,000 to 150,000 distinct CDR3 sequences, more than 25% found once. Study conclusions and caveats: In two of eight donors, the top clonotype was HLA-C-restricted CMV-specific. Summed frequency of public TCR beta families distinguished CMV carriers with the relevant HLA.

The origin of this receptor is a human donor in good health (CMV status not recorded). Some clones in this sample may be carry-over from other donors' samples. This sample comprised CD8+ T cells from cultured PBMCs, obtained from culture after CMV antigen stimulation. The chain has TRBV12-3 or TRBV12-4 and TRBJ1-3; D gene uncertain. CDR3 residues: CASSHPPGNTIYF. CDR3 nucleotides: TGTGCCAGCAGCCACCCCCCGGGAAACACCATATATTTT.